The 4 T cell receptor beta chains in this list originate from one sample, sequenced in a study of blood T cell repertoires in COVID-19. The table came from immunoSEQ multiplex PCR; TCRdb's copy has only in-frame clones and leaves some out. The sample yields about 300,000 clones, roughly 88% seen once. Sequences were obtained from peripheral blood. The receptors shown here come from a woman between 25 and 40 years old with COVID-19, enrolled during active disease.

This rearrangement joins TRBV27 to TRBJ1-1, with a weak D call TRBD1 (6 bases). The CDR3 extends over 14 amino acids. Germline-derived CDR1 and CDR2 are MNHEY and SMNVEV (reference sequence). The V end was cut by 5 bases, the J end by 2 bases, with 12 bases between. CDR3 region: CASSRRGINTEAFF. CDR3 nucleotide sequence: TGTGCCAGCAGTCGTAGGGGGATAAACACTGAAGCTTTCTTT.

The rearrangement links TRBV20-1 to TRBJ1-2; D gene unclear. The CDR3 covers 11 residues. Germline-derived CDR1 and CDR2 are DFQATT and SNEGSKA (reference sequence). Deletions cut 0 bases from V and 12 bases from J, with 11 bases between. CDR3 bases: TGCAGTGCTAGAGAAAGACTCCTGGACACCTTC. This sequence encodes CSARERLLDTF.

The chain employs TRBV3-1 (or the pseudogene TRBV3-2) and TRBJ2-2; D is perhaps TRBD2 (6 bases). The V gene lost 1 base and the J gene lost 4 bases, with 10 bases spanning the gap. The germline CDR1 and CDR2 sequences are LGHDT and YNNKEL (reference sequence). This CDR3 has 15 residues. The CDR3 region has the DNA TGTGCCAGCAGCCAAGTACTAGCACCCACCGGGGAGCTGTTTTTT. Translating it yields CASSQVLAPTGELFF.

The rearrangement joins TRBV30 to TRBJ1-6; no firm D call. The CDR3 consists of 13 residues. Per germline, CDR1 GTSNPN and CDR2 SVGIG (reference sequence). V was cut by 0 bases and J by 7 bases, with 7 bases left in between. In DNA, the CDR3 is TGTGCCTGGAGTGTAAGGGAGAATTCACCCCTCCACTTT. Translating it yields CAWSVRENSPLHF.